Each of the 20 T cell receptor beta chains below was sequenced from the same sample in a study of blood T cell repertoires in COVID-19. The repertoire was sequenced with immunoSEQ multiplex PCR; TCRdb's copy has only in-frame clones and lacks some. The table has 390,000 or so clones, about nine tenths seen once. Sequences were obtained from peripheral blood. The source is a woman younger than 45 with active or convalescent COVID-19.

The rearrangement links TRBV7-2 to TRBJ1-2, with a weak D call TRBD1 (5 bases). The CDR3 sequence is 15 residues long. V was trimmed by 1 base and J by 5 bases, leaving 14 bases between them. CDR1 is SGHTA, CDR2 FQGNSA, per germline. The CDR3 DNA reads TGTGCCAGCAGCTTAGACGGGCTGGGGCCATATGGCTACACCTTC. Its protein product is CASSLDGLGPYGYTF.

The chain carries TRBV2 and TRBJ1-5; maybe TRBD1 (6 bases). The length of the CDR3 is 15 residues. V was trimmed by 4 bases and J by 6 bases, leaving 16 bases between them. Germline CDR1 reads SNHLY; CDR2 reads FYNNEI. The CDR3: CASSAASGVRQPQHF. The CDR3 DNA is TGTGCCAGCAGTGCGGCGTCAGGGGTGCGTCAGCCCCAGCATTTT.

This clone was counted a few times. The rearrangement joins TRBV2 to TRBJ1-4; 7 nucleotides match TRBD1. CDR3 length equals 14 residues. The junction had 5 bases not matched to a gene; V was cut back by 6 bases and J by 4 bases. The V gene's germline CDR1 is SNHLY and CDR2 FYNNEI. Written as DNA, the CDR3 is TGTGCCAGCAGCCTCCGGGACAGTAATGAAAAACTGTTTTTT. Residues: CASSLRDSNEKLFF.

The rearrangement uses TRBV27 and TRBJ2-1; TRBD1 aligns across 10 bases. The CDR3 is made up of 15 amino acids. V was clipped by 7 bases and J by 10 bases; unmatched bases: 13. CDR1 is MNHEY and CDR2 is SMNVEV in the germline V gene (reference sequence). Here the CDR3 reads CASTKPGQGFGEQFF. DNA for the CDR3: TGTGCCAGCACCAAACCGGGACAGGGGTTCGGCGAGCAGTTCTTC.

This clone was seen repeatedly, ten times or more. V is TRBV14 and J is TRBJ1-6; no definite D call. Germline loops: CDR1 SGHDN, CDR2 FVKESK. Trimming stripped 3 bases from V and 7 bases from J, with 10 bases between. The CDR3 covers 14 residues. CDR3 bases: TGTGCCAGCAGCCAGGGCCTCGAGAATTCACCCCTCCACTTT. Encoded protein: CASSQGLENSPLHF.

This clone has just a few counts. The rearrangement joins TRBV24-1 to TRBJ1-1; maybe TRBD1 (5 bases). This CDR3 contains 15 residues. The germline V gene encodes CDR1 KGHDR and CDR2 SFDVKD. V lost 0 bases and J lost 1, with 8 bases in between. CDR3 sequence reads: CATSDLLQGNTEAFF. The CDR3 DNA reads as TGTGCCACCAGTGATTTGTTGCAGGGGAACACTGAAGCTTTCTTT.

This chain joins TRBV11-2 and TRBJ1-1; 10 bases match TRBD1. The V segment lost 1 base and the J segment 3 bases; nucleotides outside the gene matches: 8. Per germline, CDR1 SGHAT and CDR2 FQNNGV. The CDR3 consists of 17 residues. In nucleotides, the CDR3 is TGTGCCAGCAGCTTAGCCCGACAGGGGGCTCGAGACACTGAAGCTTTCTTT. It is translated as CASSLARQGARDTEAFF.

The gene calls are TRBV27 and TRBJ2-1; 9 nucleotides match TRBD1. J gave up 8 bases and V 9 bases, and 11 bases lay outside the gene matches. From germline, CDR1 is MNHEY and CDR2 SMNVEV (reference sequence). CDR3 length equals 14 residues. CDR3 coding DNA: TGTGCCAGTTCCTCAGGACAGGGGTTCCATGAGCAGTTCTTC. Amino acid sequence: CASSSGQGFHEQFF.

This clone was seen just once. The chain employs TRBV12-2 and TRBJ2-3; the D segment call TRBD2 is taken from the table without a DNA check. TRBV12-2 is designated a pseudogene. The CDR3 runs to 17 residues. The CDR3 is CASRLAGLAGGTDTQYF. The CDR3 nucleotides are TGTGCAAGTCGCTTAGCGGGACTAGCGGGGGGGACAGATACGCAGTATTTT.

The chain combines TRBV5-6 with TRBJ2-1; maybe TRBD2 (6 bases). The CDR3 consists of 16 residues. CDR1 and CDR2 (germline): SGHDT, YYEEEE. V lost 0 bases and J 1 base, leaving 11 bases between the germline ends. The chain's CDR3 is CASSLGVSGSYNEQFF. The CDR3 coding sequence is TGTGCCAGCAGCTTGGGTGTTAGCGGTTCCTACAATGAGCAGTTCTTC. Full variable domain (missing parts from reference TRBV5-6 and TRBJ2-1): DAGVTQSPTHLIKTRGQQVTLRCSPKSGHDTVSWYQQALGQGPQFIFQYYEEEERQRGNFPDRFSGHQFPNYSSELNVNALLLGDSALYLCASSLGVSGSYNEQFFGPGTRLTVL.

The rearrangement uses TRBV6-6 and TRBJ1-1, with 8 bases matching TRBD1. This CDR3 spans 14 amino acids. The V segment lost 5 bases and the J segment 5 bases; nucleotides outside the gene matches: 7. Looked up from germline, CDR1 is MNHNY and CDR2 is SVGAGI (reference sequence). The CDR3 nucleotides are TGTGCCAGCAGTAACACAGGGGGGGGAACTGAAGCTTTCTTT. As protein: CASSNTGGGTEAFF.

The rearrangement joins TRBV6-5 to TRBJ2-7; 9 bases are a match to TRBD1. Trimming cost V 6 bases and J 11 bases; bases outside gene matches: 11. This CDR3 has 13 amino acids. CDR1 and CDR2 from the germline V gene are MNHEY and SVGAGI. CDR3 in DNA: TGTGCCAGCAGCCAGGGGACAGGGCCCCTTAAGTACTTC. Amino acids: CASSQGTGPLKYF.

The rearrangement uses TRBV9 and TRBJ2-7; the D gene is possibly TRBD2 (7 bases). Trimming took off 1 base at V and 1 base at J, with 9 bases between the two ends. The CDR3 is 14 amino acids. Looked up from germline, CDR1 is SGDLS and CDR2 is YYNGEE. The CDR3 protein is CASSVRGASYEQYF. The CDR3 DNA is TGTGCCAGCAGCGTACGGGGGGCGTCCTACGAGCAGTACTTC.

The chain carries TRBV29-1 and TRBJ1-2; perhaps TRBD1 as D (5 bases). V gave up 4 bases and J gave up 2 bases, with 8 bases separating them. The CDR3 has 12 residues. Per the germline V gene, CDR1 is SQVTM and CDR2 is ANQGSEA. The CDR3 region is CSVGTPNYGYTF. CDR3 nucleotide sequence: TGCAGCGTTGGGACACCGAACTATGGCTACACCTTC.

This chain connects TRBV18 to TRBJ1-1; the match to TRBD1 covers 8 bases. Germline V CDR1 and CDR2: KGHSH, LQKENI. The CDR3 runs to 15 residues. V trimming: 2 bases; J trimming: 4 bases; junction bases outside the gene matches: 6. The CDR3 DNA sequence: TGTGCCAGCTCACCATTGGCAGGGGGCTTCACTGAAGCTTTCTTT. It yields the protein CASSPLAGGFTEAFF.

As DNA, the CDR3 is TGTGCCAGCAGTTCACTAGCGGGAGCCTACAATGAGCAGTTCTTC. This sequence encodes CASSSLAGAYNEQFF. The chain combines TRBV25-1 with TRBJ2-1; 11 nucleotides line up with TRBD2. V lost 5 bases to trimming and J lost 2 bases; unmatched junction nucleotides: 2. This CDR3 contains 15 residues. The germline gives CDR1 MGHDK, CDR2 SYGVNS.

This clone has just one count. This chain joins TRBV29-1 and TRBJ2-2; the match to TRBD1 covers 9 bases. Germline V lookup: CDR1 SQVTM, CDR2 ANQGSEA. This CDR3 region has 14 residues. J lost 2 bases, V lost 7 bases, and 5 bases had no gene match. CDR3 in DNA: TGCAGCGGTCGGACAGGGGAAAACACCGGGGAGCTGTTTTTT. Translation gives CSGRTGENTGELFF.

The V call is TRBV27, the J call TRBJ1-5, with TRBD1 as a possible D gene (6 bases). V lost 8 bases to trimming and J lost 6 bases, with 14 bases between them. This CDR3 is built from 13 residues. Germline V lookup: CDR1 MNHEY, CDR2 SMNVEV (reference sequence). Here the CDR3 reads CASQNRDGQPQHF. Here the CDR3 DNA reads TGTGCCAGCCAAAACAGGGACGGTCAGCCCCAGCATTTT.

The chain joins TRBV5-8 to TRBJ2-7; the match to TRBD2 covers 10 bases. The CDR3 extends over 15 amino acids. CDR1 SGHTS and CDR2 YDEGEE come from the germline V gene. Trimming at V came to 4 bases and at J to 4 bases, leaving 8 bases not matched to a gene. The CDR3 sequence is CASSRTSGVRYEQYF. CDR3 bases: TGTGCCAGCAGCCGCACTAGCGGGGTACGTTACGAGCAGTACTTC.

The V and J genes are TRBV10-3 and TRBJ2-5, with 10 bases identical to TRBD2. Germline assignment: CDR1 ENHRY and CDR2 SYGVKD. The CDR3 has 15 amino acids. Germline trimming cut 6 bases from V and 5 bases from J; bases unmatched to any gene: 9. CDR3 loop: CAIRPSGGGGETQYF. CDR3 DNA: TGTGCCATCAGGCCTAGCGGGGGAGGTGGGGAGACCCAGTACTTC.